Below, 9 T cell receptor beta chains from the same sample are listed, as sequenced in a study of cytomegalovirus exposure and HLA in healthy donors. Data came from immunoSEQ multiplex PCR; TCRdb stores just in-frame clones and leaves some out. The data contain tens of thousands of clones, 95% of them singletons. The sample consisted of PBMCs. The receptors were sampled from a woman under 30 in good health and CMV-seronegative.

V and J are TRBV7-2 and TRBJ1-2, with TRBD1 matching over 8 bases. In germline, CDR1 is SGHTA, CDR2 FQGNSA. Trimming at V came to 6 bases and at J to 8 bases, leaving 8 bases not matched to a gene. The CDR3 covers 13 residues. In DNA form, the CDR3 reads TGTGCCAGCAGGGGACAGGCCGCGGGAGGCTACACCTTC. Translating gives CASRGQAAGGYTF.

This chain uses TRBV15 with TRBJ1-2, with unresolved D. Between the trimmed V and J ends, which lost 1 base and 4 bases, there was a span of 16 bases. CDR1 and CDR2 (germline): LNHNV, YYDKDF (reference sequence). The CDR3 is 16 amino acids. The CDR3: CATSRGITRVSYGYTF. The CDR3 DNA follows: TGTGCCACCAGCAGAGGCATAACCCGGGTCTCCTATGGCTACACCTTC.

The chain carries TRBV6-5 and TRBJ1-5, with 8 bases matching TRBD1. Germline values: CDR1 MNHEY, CDR2 SVGAGI. CDR3 length: 14 residues. Trimming took 5 bases from V and 7 from J; bases not matched to a gene: 7. CDR3 region: CASSTDRGGQPQHF. CDR3 coding DNA: TGTGCCAGCAGTACCGACAGGGGTGGCCAGCCCCAGCATTTT.

The chain joins TRBV27 to TRBJ2-7, with D possibly matching TRBD1 (5 bases). Germline V gene lookup returns CDR1 MNHEY and CDR2 SMNVEV (reference sequence). The ends were cut back, 4 bases at V and 0 bases at J, with 7 bases in the middle. This CDR3 is built from 13 residues. CDR3 bases: TGTGCCAGCAGTTCCGGACACTCCTACGAGCAGTACTTC. It is translated as CASSSGHSYEQYF.

This sequence joins TRBV7-2 and TRBJ2-2; maybe TRBD1 (6 bases). The CDR3 is made up of 19 amino acids. Deletions cut 1 base from V and 4 bases from J, with 22 bases between. The germline CDR1 and CDR2 sequences are SGHTA and FQGNSA. The CDR3 DNA is TGTGCCAGCAGCTTAGAGGCCCCAGGGGAAAGGGCAAGCACCGGGGAGCTGTTTTTT. Encoded protein: CASSLEAPGERASTGELFF.

The genes are TRBV6-6 and TRBJ2-7; D is perhaps TRBD1 (6 bases). Trimming took 6 bases from V and 4 from J, leaving 10 bases between them. This CDR3 spans 12 amino acids. Germline CDR1 MNHNY, CDR2 SVGAGI (reference sequence). This chain's CDR3 is CASSSDRYEQYF. CDR3 nucleotides: TGTGCCAGCAGCTCGGACAGATACGAGCAGTACTTC.

The chain combines TRBV20-1 with TRBJ1-2; a possible D gene is TRBD1 (5 bases). V was trimmed by 4 bases and J by 7 bases, leaving 7 bases between them. The CDR3 loop spans 10 amino acids. CDR1 and CDR2 (germline): DFQATT, SNEGSKA (reference sequence). CDR3 region: CSATTGGYTF. Here the CDR3 DNA reads TGCAGTGCTACAACAGGTGGCTACACCTTC.

The chain employs TRBV11-2 and TRBJ2-7, with D maybe TRBD1 (6 bases). This CDR3 comprises 18 residues. Trimming took 5 bases from V and 0 from J, leaving 23 bases between them. The germline gives CDR1 SGHAT, CDR2 FQNNGV. CDR3 sequence (DNA): TGTGCCAGCAGCCCCCAGACAGGAAACCCATCCCGCTCCTACGAGCAGTACTTC. It encodes CASSPQTGNPSRSYEQYF.

This chain uses TRBV7-9 with TRBJ2-3; perhaps TRBD1 as D (5 bases). The CDR3 contains 14 residues. Germline loops: CDR1 SEHNR, CDR2 FQNEAQ (reference sequence). Trimming pared 10 bases from V and 0 bases from J, leaving 14 bases between. CDR3 residues: CAKRQLTSTDTQYF. The CDR3 coding sequence is TGTGCCAAACGACAGCTCACTAGCACAGATACGCAGTATTTT.